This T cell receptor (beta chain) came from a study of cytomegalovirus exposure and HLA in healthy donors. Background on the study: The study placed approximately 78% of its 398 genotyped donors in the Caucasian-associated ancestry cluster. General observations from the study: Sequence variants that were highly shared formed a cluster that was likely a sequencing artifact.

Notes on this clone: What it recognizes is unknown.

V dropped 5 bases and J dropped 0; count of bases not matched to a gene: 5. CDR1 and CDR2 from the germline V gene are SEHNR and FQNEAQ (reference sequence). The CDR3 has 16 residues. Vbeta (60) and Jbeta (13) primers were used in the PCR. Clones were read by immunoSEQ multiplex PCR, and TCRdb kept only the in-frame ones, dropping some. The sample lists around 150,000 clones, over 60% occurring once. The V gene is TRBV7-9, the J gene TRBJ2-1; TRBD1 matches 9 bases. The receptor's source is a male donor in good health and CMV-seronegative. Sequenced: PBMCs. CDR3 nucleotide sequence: TGTGCCAGCAGCCAATCGACAGGGGGCTCCTACAATGAGCAGTTCTTC. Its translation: CASSQSTGGSYNEQFF.